This T cell receptor (beta chain) was retrieved from a study of T cell clones after liver transplantation (dated by TCRdb to the late 2010s). Broadly, across the study: The samples were obtained from ITN030ST, a randomized trial that attempted immunosuppression withdrawal within 2 years after liver transplantation. After a pre-transplant mixed lymphocyte reaction, TCRbeta sequencing was used to pinpoint donor-reactive T cell clones, which were subsequently tracked in post-transplant blood. As an antigen-independent comparator for the donor-reactive sequences, third party-reactive TCRbeta sequences from pre-transplant MLRs were identified as well. Of the eight recipients, a few were HCV-positive, while the remaining recipients had been transplanted for non-autoimmune, non-viral indications. Subjects received no induction therapy and standard immunosuppression until randomization at 12-24 months post-transplant. Tolerance was defined as complete immunosuppression withdrawal for at least one year with no rise in liver enzymes beyond twice the upper limit of normal. Blood samples were taken pre-transplant, pre-randomization before withdrawal, and post-randomization after full withdrawal or failed withdrawal. The studied cohort comprised 8 liver transplant recipients, 3 classified as tolerant and 5 as non-tolerant. Points the paper makes about the study in general: Donor-reactive sequences declined more than third party-reactive ones, suggesting partial antigen-specific deletion unrelated to withdrawal success. When repertoire turnover was taken into account, detection of donor-reactive sequences was significantly reduced in 7 of 8 subjects for CD4 and in 8 of 8 subjects for CD8. Because allograft tissue specimens were not available, migration of donor-reactive T cells into the graft, rather than deletion, may have occurred. The conclusions were preliminary, being limited by small, heterogeneous patient numbers and by non-standardized post-transplant time points. Low numbers of available donor cells limited the measurable donor-reactive repertoire in a couple of subjects. A significant post-transplant decrease in circulating donor-reactive CD4 TCRbeta sequences was observed in most of the 8 subjects, irrespective of tolerance or HCV status.

Frozen genomic DNA underwent high-throughput TCRbeta CDR3 sequencing by immunoSEQ, including PCR amplification, mapping, bias correction and internal controls. The authors' analysis ran thus. Only productive rearrangements were retained, with each unique TCRbeta sequence defined by its CDR3 nucleotide sequence together with its V and J gene. Donor-reactive sequences required at least 5-fold expansion in CFSE-low cells versus unstimulated pre-transplant cells and at least 0.01% frequency. Minimum frequency thresholds were set for each subject based on the unstimulated sample with the lowest template count, ensuring at least 90% detection power. Jensen-Shannon divergence between the top 1000 TCRbeta sequences post- versus pre-transplant served as the measure of repertoire turnover. Changes in detection of donor-reactive sequences were tested with two-sided Fisher's exact tests. This immuneACCESS table, as held by TCRdb, lists in-frame sequences with V and J called but not all clones. Of the missing ones, under half trace to an unresolved V gene in checked studies; the others have no known cause. That table gives V, J and clone size, and the DNA gave D and trimming. This sample is represented by some 120,000 clones; 75% to 95% of them were singletons. The ten top clones hold around 0.8% of the sample.

CDR1 and CDR2, per the germline V gene, are SGDLS and YYNGEE. The V end gives up 3 bases and the J end 2 bases, leaving 4 bases in the junction not matched to a gene. There are 15 amino acids in the CDR3, from cysteine to phenylalanine inclusive. The entry retains the CDR3 DNA only, 45 bases that are in frame from base 1. Unstimulated PBMCs, after thawing, were stained for CD3, CD4 and CD8 and then FACS-sorted into CD3+CD4+ and CD3+CD8+ populations. Randomization to immunosuppression withdrawal applied to every one of the 8 studied subjects. The Qiagen DNeasy Blood and Tissue Kit was used for genomic DNA isolation. Turning to this clone: No antigen is known for it. Base-call qualities are not available, and no considerably larger clone is one nucleotide away.

The rearrangement combines TRBV9 with TRBJ2-1; 8 nucleotides in the junction match TRBD2. The clonotype comes from a human patient who received a liver transplant. After a transplant, the graft donor may have provided part of the T cells. The specimen was CD4+ T cells from blood, collected 12 months after liver transplant. The DNA sequence follows: TGTGCCAGCAGCGCAGCGGGAGCGGCCTACAATGAGCAGTTCTTC. Translated, this is CASSAAGAAYNEQFF. When the CDR3 is completed using the reference TRBV9 and TRBJ2-1 genes on either side, the full variable domain is DSGVTQTPKHLITATGQRVTLRCSPRSGDLSVYWYQQSLDQGLQFLIQYYNGEERAKGNILERFSAQQFPDLHSELNLSSLELGDSALYFCASSAAGAAYNEQFFGPGTRLTVL.